This T cell receptor beta chain was captured in a study of CD8 T cells in ankylosing spondylitis. The study, taken as a whole, reports: Significant enrichment of disease-linked clones was reported in matched ankylosing spondylitis synovial fluid. Fewer than ten highly homologous variants made up a TCR beta motif, and this motif appeared characteristic of ankylosing spondylitis blood. A subset of motif variants has previously been described in the synovial fluid and blood of reactive arthritis.

The CDR3 loop spans 18 amino acids. Germline V lookup: CDR1 MNHEY, CDR2 SVGEGT. Trimming took 0 bases from V and 3 from J, leaving 18 bases between them. TCRdb passed the 5' RACE reads through MiXCR, listing each CDR3 protein once. The table shows fewer than 750,000 distinct CDR3 sequences, with under 20% occurring only once. On this clonotype itself: Its specificity is not known.

The V gene is TRBV6-2 or TRBV6-3, the J gene TRBJ2-1; a possible D gene is TRBD2 (5 bases). This TCR was recovered from a male donor with ankylosing spondylitis. The sample consisted of blood, either unsorted or a sorted T cell fraction (not recorded which). CDR3 loop: CASSYSLHRGGLYNEQFF. The CDR3 DNA follows: TGTGCCAGCAGTTACTCCCTCCACCGGGGTGGCCTCTACAATGAGCAGTTCTTC.